The T cell receptor beta chain described here comes from a study of post-analysis software for immune sequencing data. Study-level points and caveats: The study found TRBV5-6, TRBV5-1 and TRBV20-1 among five or six TRBV segments more frequent in patients than controls.

The junction had 4 bases not matched to a gene; V was cut back by 7 bases and J by 5 bases. Germline V lookup: CDR1 SGHAT, CDR2 FQNNGV. This CDR3 is built from 12 residues. The table lists this clonotype with a few counts. What it recognizes is unknown. cDNA libraries for TCR beta contained unique molecular identifiers. Each CDR3 protein is one row after TCRdb ran MiXCR on the PCR reads. This sample has about 540,000 distinct CDR3 sequences, with around 34% found just once. What was sequenced was blood. The chain couples TRBV11-2 to TRBJ1-1, with 7 bases fitting TRBD1. This clonotype was obtained from a girl under 18 with multiple sclerosis. The CDR3 DNA reads TGTGCCAGCACACAGGGGCTTACTGAAGCTTTCTTT. This encodes CASTQGLTEAFF. Drawing the rest from reference TRBV11-2 and TRBJ1-1, the complete variable domain is EAGVAQSPRYKIIEKRQSVAFWCNPISGHATLYWYQQILGQGPKLLIQFQNNGVVDDSQLPKDRFSAERLKGVDSTLKIQPAKLEDSAVYLCASTQGLTEAFFGQGTRLTVV.